This T cell receptor (beta chain) came from a study of cytomegalovirus exposure and HLA in healthy donors. General study findings and limits: A later look showed TCR association rates differing by HLA locus, highest for DRB1 and lowest for HLA-C.

This PCR relied on a set of 60 Vbeta primers and 13 Jbeta primers. Some clones are missing from TCRdb's copy, which holds only in-frame ones; the method was immunoSEQ multiplex PCR. The sample has under 200,000 clones; approximately 73% are singletons. The length of the CDR3 is 13 residues. Germline values: CDR1 LGHNA, CDR2 YSLEER. A note on this clone: Its antigen remains unidentified. One end of the junction fails to match germline, which may point to a read error.

The V call is TRBV4-3, the J call TRBJ2-1; D unclear. The sequenced sample was PBMCs. The receptor was derived from a woman between 18 and 30 years old in good health and CMV-seropositive. The DNA for the CDR3 is TGCGCCAGCAGCCAAGTTTCCTACCATGAGCAGTTCTTC. Translated: CASSQVSYHEQFF.